The next 32 T cell receptor beta chains were all read from a single sample in a study of early T cells in non-severe SARS-CoV-2 infection (TCRdb year 2021). Preparation of the library involved 5' RACE. The reads were generated on a NextSeq 500. Using fastp at Q25 and MiXCR, TCRdb reprocessed the public reads and kept productive beta chains. Every entry covers one CDR3 protein and lists the most common genes and DNA from its rows. This sample comprises over 80,000 distinct CDR3 sequences, around 15% of them detected only once. The ten largest clones represent roughly 9.8% of the sample. The sample taken for sequencing was whole blood. These receptors were taken from an adult who was a healthcare worker with PCR-confirmed SARS-CoV-2 infection or an uninfected control (not recorded which).

The chain is built from TRBV11-2 and TRBJ2-5; 9 bases agree with TRBD1. CDR1 and CDR2 from the germline V gene are SGHAT and FQNNGV. This CDR3 comprises 15 residues. V was pared by 2 bases and J by 3 bases, with 4 bases of the junction left unmatched. CDR3 in amino acids: CASSLSRTGEETQYF. CDR3 coding DNA: TGTGCCAGCAGCTTATCCCGGACAGGGGAAGAGACCCAGTACTTC.

Of note for this clonotype: A much more abundant neighbour one base away suggests this may be a read error. This chain links TRBV11-2 with TRBJ2-3; maybe TRBD2 (5 bases). This CDR3 is built from 14 residues. The germline gives CDR1 SGHAT, CDR2 FQNNGV. Trimming pared 3 bases from V and 2 bases from J, leaving 9 bases between. Written as DNA, the CDR3 is TGTGCCAGCAGCTTTCATAGCGACACAGATACGCAGTATTTT. Amino acid sequence: CASSFHSDTDTQYF. Full variable domain (outside the CDR3, taken from reference TRBV11-2 and TRBJ2-3): EAGVAQSPRYKIIEKRQSVAFWCNPISGHATLYWYQQILGQGPKLLIQFQNNGVVDDSQLPKDRFSAERLKGVDSTLKIQPAKLEDSAVYLCASSFHSDTDTQYFGPGTRLTVL.

V gene TRBV10-2 combines with J gene TRBJ1-5; tentative D call: TRBD1 (6 bases). This CDR3 is built from 16 residues. Germline loops: CDR1 WSHSY, CDR2 SAAADI. The V end lost 3 bases, the J end lost 3 bases, and 15 bases lay between the germline ends. The CDR3 DNA is TGCGCCAGCAGTGAAGCGGGGGGCCTCTACAATCAGCCCCAGCATTTT. It encodes CASSEAGGLYNQPQHF.

On this clonotype itself: Germline is not matched at one junction end, which may reflect a read error. The V and J genes are TRBV4-3 and TRBJ1-5; D gene unclear. Germline V CDR1 and CDR2: LGHNA, YSLEER. The CDR3 runs to 15 residues. CDR3 bases: TGCGCCAGCACCCAAGGTCTAAGGGGCAATCAGCCCCAGCATTTT. Amino acids: CASTQGLRGNQPQHF.

This chain uses TRBV20-1 with TRBJ1-2; 10 bases fit TRBD1. V lost 4 bases and J lost 6; bases outside the gene matches: 2. This CDR3 has 12 amino acids. Germline CDR1 reads DFQATT; CDR2 reads SNEGSKA (reference sequence). CDR3 DNA: TGCAGTGCTACCGGGACAGGGGATGGCTACACCTTC. Amino acids: CSATGTGDGYTF.

This clonotype showed up just a few times. V usage is TRBV12-3 or TRBV12-4 and J usage is TRBJ1-2; D may be TRBD1 (6 bases). This CDR3 is built from 14 residues. V dropped 5 bases and J dropped 7 bases, with 17 bases sitting between them. The CDR3 region has the DNA TGTGCCAGCAGTCGACAGGAGGGGATCTCTGGCTACACCTTC. This sequence encodes CASSRQEGISGYTF.

There are a few counts of this clonotype. The chain joins TRBV10-1 to TRBJ1-4, with TRBD1 as a possible D gene (6 bases). The germline CDR1 and CDR2 sequences are WNHNN and SYGVQD (reference sequence). The CDR3 totals 15 residues. Trimming removed 8 bases at V and 6 bases at J, with 19 bases between. CDR3 region: CASQGHLVYHEKLFF. CDR3 in DNA: TGCGCCAGCCAGGGACATCTCGTCTATCATGAAAAACTGTTTTTT.

V usage is TRBV10-3 and J usage is TRBJ1-2; tentatively, D is TRBD1 (5 bases). CDR1 ENHRY and CDR2 SYGVKD come from the germline V gene. This CDR3 is built from 13 residues. The ends were cut back, 7 bases at V and 6 bases at J, with 15 bases in the middle. This CDR3 is CAITMTEANGYTF. For the CDR3, the DNA is TGTGCCATCACCATGACAGAAGCTAATGGCTACACCTTC.

This clonotype has a handful of counts. The chain links TRBV20-1 to TRBJ1-4, with 7 bases aligning to TRBD1. V trimming: 6 bases; J trimming: 7 bases; junction bases outside the gene matches: 17. Germline V gene sequence: CDR1 DFQATT, CDR2 SNEGSKA (reference sequence). This CDR3 is built from 16 residues. Here the CDR3 DNA reads TGCAGTGCCTATGACAGGGAACGGGGGCTTGGTGAAAAACTGTTTTTT. Encoded protein: CSAYDRERGLGEKLFF.

V gene TRBV29-1 combines with J gene TRBJ1-2; D unclear. The CDR3 has 12 amino acids. The germline V gene has CDR1 SQVTM and CDR2 ANQGSEA. V shed 0 bases and J shed 4 bases, with 6 bases lying between them. This chain's CDR3 is CSVEDLSYGYTF. CDR3 sequence (DNA): TGCAGCGTTGAAGATCTCAGCTATGGCTACACCTTC.

This clonotype was seen a handful of times. The V and J genes are TRBV28 and TRBJ1-4, with 9 bases that match TRBD1. The CDR3 has 14 residues. CDR1 MDHEN and CDR2 SYDVKM come from the germline V gene. The J segment lost 7 bases and the V segment lost 4 bases, leaving 4 bases of the junction unmatched. CDR3 in amino acids: CASSSDRGAEKLFF. In nucleotides, the CDR3 is TGTGCCAGCAGTTCCGACAGGGGGGCTGAAAAACTGTTTTTT.

In this sample, this clonotype turned up a few times. CDR3 nucleotides: TGTGCCATACAGGGGGACACTGAAGCTTTCTTT. Protein sequence: CAIQGDTEAFF. The J gene is TRBJ1-1, the V gene TRBV10-3; TRBD1 aligns across 8 bases. The V gene end was trimmed by 9 bases and the J gene end by 3 bases; junction bases not matched to a gene: 0. The germline gives CDR1 ENHRY, CDR2 SYGVKD. The length of the CDR3 is 11 residues.

The chain employs TRBV7-9 and TRBJ1-5; D call uncertain. Trimming left V 1 base short and J 7 bases short, with 8 bases between. Germline V gene sequence: CDR1 SEHNR, CDR2 FQNEAQ (reference sequence). The CDR3 is 13 amino acids. The CDR3 reads CASSLESKQPQHF. The DNA for the CDR3 is TGTGCCAGCAGCTTAGAATCAAAACAGCCCCAGCATTTT.

The rearrangement uses TRBV7-9 and TRBJ2-2; no clear D gene. The germline V gene has CDR1 SEHNR and CDR2 FQNEAQ (reference sequence). CDR3 length: 14 residues. Trimming took 7 bases from V and 2 from J, leaving 11 bases between them. The CDR3 sequence: CASNSAVNTGELFF. The CDR3, as DNA: TGTGCCAGCAATTCGGCAGTTAACACCGGGGAGCTGTTTTTT. Complete variable domain (other parts from reference TRBV7-9 and TRBJ2-2): DTGVSQNPRHKITKRGQNVTFRCDPISEHNRLYWYRQTLGQGPEFLTYFQNEAQLEKSRLLSDRFSAERPKGSFSTLEIQRTEQGDSAMYLCASNSAVNTGELFFGEGSRLTVL.

V gene TRBV4-3 combines with J gene TRBJ2-3; D uncertain. V lost 0 bases and J 5 bases, leaving 9 bases between the germline ends. Germline values: CDR1 LGHNA, CDR2 YSLEER. The length of the CDR3 is 14 residues. The chain's CDR3 is CASSQDGGRDTQYF. The CDR3 DNA reads as TGCGCCAGCAGCCAAGATGGCGGACGAGATACGCAGTATTTT.

This clonotype was seen only a few times. The genes are TRBV30 and TRBJ1-3, with no clear D. This CDR3 is 14 amino acids long. Germline values: CDR1 GTSNPN, CDR2 SVGIG (reference sequence). Trimming cost V 3 bases and J 1 base, with 10 bases left between them. As DNA, the CDR3 is TGTGCCTGGAGCCCCAGGAGGTCTGGAAACACCATATATTTT. Protein product: CAWSPRRSGNTIYF.

Many counts were recorded for this clonotype. J is TRBJ1-2 and V is TRBV6-1; tentative D call: TRBD1 (5 bases). Per the germline V gene, CDR1 is MNHNS and CDR2 is SASEGT. The CDR3 consists of 15 residues. V was clipped by 5 bases and J by 4 bases, with 17 bases between them. The CDR3 coding sequence is TGTGCCAGCAGTCCCCGGGAACGGACACTCTATGGCTACACCTTC. Protein sequence: CASSPRERTLYGYTF.

This clonotype was observed a few times. The chain recombines TRBV6-6 with TRBJ1-4, with TRBD1 as a possible D gene (5 bases). V lost 0 bases and J 12 bases, leaving 14 bases between the germline ends. Looked up from germline, CDR1 is MNHNY and CDR2 is SVGAGI (reference sequence). The CDR3 has 14 residues. The CDR3 reads CASSYSAGPSELFF. Written as DNA, the CDR3 is TGTGCCAGCAGTTACTCGGCAGGGCCAAGTGAACTGTTTTTT.

This clonotype was seen at least ten times. This chain links TRBV7-2 with TRBJ1-5, with TRBD1 identical over 9 bases. CDR1 and CDR2 from the germline V gene are SGHTA and FQGNSA. This CDR3 is 15 amino acids long. Trimming cost V 2 bases and J 6 bases; bases outside gene matches: 5. The CDR3, as DNA: TGTGCCAGCAGCTTATCGGGACAGGGAAGTCAGCCCCAGCATTTT. Protein: CASSLSGQGSQPQHF.

This clonotype was counted a few times. The rearrangement links TRBV5-4 to TRBJ2-3, with D hard to call. The V end lost 1 base, the J end lost 0 bases, and 9 bases lay between the germline ends. The V gene's germline CDR1 is SGHNT and CDR2 YYREEE (reference sequence). The CDR3 is 15 residues long. Written as DNA, the CDR3 is TGTGCCAGCAGCTTGTCCAGTACTAGCACAGATACGCAGTATTTT. This codes for CASSLSSTSTDTQYF.

Only one count was recorded for this clonotype. J is TRBJ1-1 and V is TRBV12-3 or TRBV12-4; perhaps TRBD1 as D (6 bases). The CDR3 is 14 amino acids. The germline V and J ends were trimmed by 5 bases and 3 bases, with 13 bases remaining between them. CDR3 coding DNA: TGTGCCAGCAGTCCCAGGGGAGGGGACACTGAAGCTTTCTTT. Translation gives CASSPRGGDTEAFF.

Regarding this clonotype: A junction boundary mismatches the germline segment, possibly from a read error. The rearrangement links TRBV19 to TRBJ2-7; weak D call: TRBD1 (6 bases). CDR1 and CDR2 from the germline V gene are LNHDA and SQIVND (reference sequence). CDR3 length: 14 residues. The CDR3 protein is CASSLDRRSYEQYF. CDR3 bases: TGTGCCAGTAGTTTAGACAGGCGATCCTACGAGCAGTACTTC.

The genes are TRBV5-4 and TRBJ2-5; D not certain. Between the trimmed V and J ends, which lost 4 bases and 4 bases, there was a span of 11 bases. This CDR3 is 13 amino acids long. Germline loops: CDR1 SGHNT, CDR2 YYREEE (reference sequence). The CDR3 region is CASSNGMGETQYF. CDR3 DNA sequence: TGTGCCAGCAGCAATGGTATGGGAGAGACCCAGTACTTC.

The chain is built from TRBV4-1 and TRBJ1-2, with TRBD1 matching 8 bases. The CDR3 runs to 15 residues. Looked up from germline, CDR1 is MGHRA and CDR2 is YSYEKL. V dropped 1 base and J dropped 5; count of bases not matched to a gene: 6. CDR3 sequence reads: CASSQAETGGYGYTF. The CDR3 DNA reads as TGCGCCAGCAGCCAAGCGGAAACAGGGGGATATGGCTACACCTTC.

A few counts support this clonotype. Here the CDR3 reads CASSEAFGVPRDTQYF. In nucleotides, the CDR3 is TGTGCCAGCAGTGAAGCATTCGGGGTACCACGAGATACGCAGTATTTT. The V and J genes are TRBV6-1 and TRBJ2-3, with a weak D call TRBD2 (5 bases). The CDR3 spans 16 residues. V was shortened by 0 bases and J by 5 bases, with 15 bases between the two germline ends. Germline V gene sequence: CDR1 MNHNS, CDR2 SASEGT.

This rearrangement joins TRBV14 to TRBJ1-1; D is possibly TRBD1 (5 bases). Germline CDR1 and CDR2: SGHDN and FVKESK. The V gene lost 3 bases and the J gene lost 1 base, with 9 bases spanning the gap. The CDR3 runs 14 residues. Here the CDR3 DNA reads TGTGCCAGCAGCCAGCTTACAGGGAACACTGAAGCTTTCTTT. Translated: CASSQLTGNTEAFF.

This chain connects TRBV20-1 to TRBJ2-1; 10 nucleotides match TRBD2. V lost 4 bases and J lost 2; bases outside the gene matches: 5. The CDR3 contains 15 residues. CDR1 and CDR2 (germline): DFQATT, SNEGSKA (reference sequence). The CDR3 protein is CSATSGLAAYNEQFF. In DNA, the CDR3 is TGCAGTGCTACGAGTGGACTAGCGGCCTACAATGAGCAGTTCTTC.

The gene calls are TRBV28 and TRBJ2-7; tentatively, D is TRBD2 (7 bases). The CDR3 has 14 residues. Germline values: CDR1 MDHEN, CDR2 SYDVKM. Trimming removed 5 bases at V and 4 bases at J, with 15 bases between. The CDR3 protein is CASSPPGGLYEQYF. The CDR3 DNA follows: TGTGCCAGCAGTCCGCCCGGGGGGCTGTACGAGCAGTACTTC.

This rearrangement joins TRBV11-2 to TRBJ2-1; tentatively, D is TRBD1 or TRBD2 (5 bases each). CDR3 length: 15 amino acids. Germline-derived CDR1 and CDR2 are SGHAT and FQNNGV. The V and J ends lost 4 bases and 7 bases respectively, with 17 bases between them. CDR3 sequence: CASSSSLGVVNEQFF. In DNA form, the CDR3 reads TGTGCCAGCAGCTCTAGCCTAGGGGTTGTGAATGAGCAGTTCTTC.

This clonotype has just a few counts. This chain links TRBV5-4 with TRBJ1-2; D call uncertain. Germline CDR1 is SGHNT and CDR2 is YYREEE (reference sequence). CDR3 size: 11 residues. V was cut by 4 bases and J by 7 bases, with 8 bases left in between. The CDR3: CASSLGTGYTF. CDR3 nucleotide sequence: TGTGCCAGCAGCCTAGGAACTGGCTACACCTTC.

At least ten counts were recorded for this clonotype. This chain's CDR3 is CASSLVADSYGYTF. Here the CDR3 DNA reads TGTGCCAGCAGTTTAGTCGCGGACAGCTATGGCTACACCTTC. V is TRBV12-3 or TRBV12-4 and J is TRBJ1-2; D may be TRBD1 (6 bases). CDR3 length: 14 residues. Trimming cost V 1 base and J 4 bases, with 10 bases left between them.

This clonotype was observed a handful of times. The chain carries TRBV19 and TRBJ2-3, with 7 nucleotides matching TRBD1. The CDR3 is 17 residues long. Germline CDR1 and CDR2: LNHDA and SQIVND (reference sequence). V lost 4 bases to trimming and J lost 0 bases; unmatched junction nucleotides: 10. CDR3 in DNA: TGTGCCAGTAGTAAAGGGACAGCCGTTTCTAGCACAGATACGCAGTATTTT. Its translation is CASSKGTAVSSTDTQYF.